Following are 10 T cell receptor beta chains from one sample sequenced in a study of PD-1 blockade in classical Hodgkin lymphoma. The time point was: cycle 4 day 1 (C4D1), after less than 7 weeks of nivolumab. In every patient, relapse followed autologous stem cell transplantation, while exposure to brentuximab vedotin differed. Clones were sequenced by immunoSEQ multiplex PCR, and TCRdb holds only the in-frame ones, with some missing. The sample holds roughly 96,000 clones; roughly 91% are singletons and the top ten take less than 2%. The sample consisted of peripheral blood mononuclear cells (PBMCs), taken before the fourth cycle of nivolumab. The source of these receptors is a human donor with classical Hodgkin lymphoma.

The J gene is TRBJ2-7, the V gene TRBV4-1, with 7 bases identical to TRBD1. CDR3 length: 15 amino acids. J was trimmed by 2 bases and V by 3 bases; bases with no gene match: 7. CDR1 and CDR2 (germline): MGHRA, YSYEKL. CDR3 DNA sequence: TGCGCCAGCAGCCACCCCCGGGACAGTCCCTACGAGCAGTACTTC. Translating it yields CASSHPRDSPYEQYF.

V is TRBV28 and J is TRBJ1-1; 9 bases line up with TRBD1. The V gene's germline CDR1 is MDHEN and CDR2 SYDVKM. The CDR3 extends over 15 amino acids. Trimming at V came to 4 bases and at J to 4 bases, leaving 7 bases not matched to a gene. Here the CDR3 reads CASSSRDRVGTEAFF. In DNA, the CDR3 is TGTGCCAGCAGTTCTCGGGACAGGGTGGGCACTGAAGCTTTCTTT.

The V and J genes are TRBV5-1 and TRBJ1-2, with D unresolved. The CDR3 loop spans 14 amino acids. Per the germline V gene, CDR1 is SGHRS and CDR2 is YFSETQ. The V and J ends lost 4 bases and 4 bases respectively, with 14 bases between them. As DNA, the CDR3 is TGCGCCAGCAGCGAGGCAGGTGTCGGCTATGGCTACACCTTC. Protein sequence: CASSEAGVGYGYTF.

The CDR3 spells CATEGSPPSSYGYTF. The CDR3 DNA follows: TGTGCCACGGAGGGGTCTCCGCCTTCCTCCTATGGCTACACCTTC. The chain is built from TRBV9 and TRBJ1-2; the D gene is possibly TRBD1 (5 bases). This CDR3 spans 15 amino acids. Per germline, CDR1 SGDLS and CDR2 YYNGEE. Trimming took off 9 bases at V and 4 bases at J, with 22 bases between the two ends.

The chain combines TRBV14 with TRBJ2-2; 7 bases line up with TRBD2. This CDR3 has 23 residues. Per germline, CDR1 SGHDN and CDR2 FVKESK. Losses at the gene ends were 3 bases for V and 7 bases for J; bases not matched to a gene: 32. CDR3 amino acids: CASSHPSWPHPTAGTLWGGELFF. CDR3 coding DNA: TGTGCCAGCAGCCATCCATCCTGGCCCCATCCGACAGCGGGAACCCTTTGGGGCGGGGAGCTGTTTTTT.

The CDR3 region has the DNA TGTGCCAGCAGTCGATTCATAGCGGGACTAGGCACAGATACGCAGTATTTT. The encoded protein is CASSRFIAGLGTDTQYF. The V gene is TRBV2, the J gene TRBJ2-3; 8 bases fit TRBD2. There are 17 residues in the CDR3. V gave up 5 bases and J gave up 1 base; unmatched junction bases: 11. Germline V CDR1 and CDR2: SNHLY, FYNNEI.

The chain joins TRBV7-8 to TRBJ2-7; TRBD2 agrees at 14 bases. The germline V gene encodes CDR1 SGHVS and CDR2 FQNEAQ. The CDR3 loop spans 19 amino acids. V lost 5 bases and J lost 6; bases outside the gene matches: 18. CDR3 sequence reads: CASSPLGLAGERILREQYF. CDR3 nucleotide sequence: TGTGCCAGCAGCCCGCTGGGACTAGCGGGAGAAAGGATCCTACGCGAGCAGTACTTC.

The rearrangement links TRBV19 to TRBJ1-2; no reliable D call. The CDR3 covers 11 residues. Germline V lookup: CDR1 LNHDA, CDR2 SQIVND (reference sequence). Trimming pared 8 bases from V and 1 base from J, leaving 5 bases between. The CDR3 DNA is TGTGCCAGTGGACGTAACTATGGCTACACCTTC. It yields the protein CASGRNYGYTF.

J is TRBJ2-3 and V is TRBV7-9; D is unclear. CDR3 length: 15 amino acids. The V gene lost 3 bases and the J gene lost 4 bases, with 14 bases spanning the gap. Looked up from germline, CDR1 is SEHNR and CDR2 is FQNEAQ (reference sequence). Here the CDR3 DNA reads TGTGCCAGCAGCTTTGGTCCTCCCCGCTCAGATACGCAGTATTTT. Its protein product is CASSFGPPRSDTQYF.

The J gene is TRBJ2-7, the V gene TRBV28, with TRBD1 identical over 8 bases. Germline V CDR1 and CDR2: MDHEN, SYDVKM. The CDR3 consists of 14 residues. After removal of 10 bases from V and 3 bases from J, the junction contained 11 bases not matched to a gene. The CDR3 is CATLGQGPRYEQYF. The CDR3 region has the DNA TGTGCCACTCTCGGACAGGGCCCCCGCTACGAGCAGTACTTC.